This TCR beta chain was observed in a study of tumor and adjacent non-tumor tissue in lung cancer. As for the study in general: The cohort had about a dozen adenocarcinoma, a couple of squamous cell and 1 small cell patients.

The study, taken as a whole, reports: Patients with more diverse tumor TCRs had worse survival.

RNA was extracted from bulk tissue without any cell sorting. Distant lung tissue was collected more than 3 cm away from the tumor edge. Chemotherapy-naive patients with new lung cancer underwent thoracic surgery in China, August–late 2014. Notes on this clonotype: What it binds is unknown. An end of the junction does not agree with germline; a read error may underlie this.

A modified ARM-PCR protocol with three rounds of nested PCR amplified TCRbeta. TCRdb ran MiXCR on the multiplex PCR reads and lists one entry per CDR3 protein. This sample has tens of thousands of distinct CDR3 sequences, with over 65% found just once. Germline lookup yields CDR1 MNHNS and CDR2 SASEGT. CDR3 length: 14 amino acids. The source is a man aged 65 to 85 with non-small cell lung cancer. The chain carries TRBV6-1 and TRBJ2-6; a weak D match, TRBD1 (5 bases). The sequencing sample was made of distant non-tumor lung tissue. CDR3 bases: TGTGCCAGTAGTGATGGGGCTGGGGCCAATGTCCTGACTTTC. Protein product: CASSDGAGANVLTF.